Sequencing of this TCR beta chain was carried out in a study of T cell changes during pregnancy in multiple sclerosis. The CDR3 runs to 14 residues. Germline CDR1 and CDR2: SQVTM and ANQGSEA. V lost 4 bases and J lost 0, with 10 bases in between. Some clones are missing from TCRdb's copy, which holds only in-frame ones; the method was immunoSEQ multiplex PCR. The data contain 85,000 to 130,000 clones, around 92% of them singletons. Sample: peripheral blood, taken after pregnancy. The receptor comes from a female donor with multiple sclerosis, enrolled in a pregnancy study. The gene calls are TRBV29-1 and TRBJ1-5; D is unresolved. The CDR3 is CSVGTDYSNQPQHF. In DNA form, the CDR3 reads TGCAGCGTTGGGACTGATTATAGCAATCAGCCCCAGCATTTT.